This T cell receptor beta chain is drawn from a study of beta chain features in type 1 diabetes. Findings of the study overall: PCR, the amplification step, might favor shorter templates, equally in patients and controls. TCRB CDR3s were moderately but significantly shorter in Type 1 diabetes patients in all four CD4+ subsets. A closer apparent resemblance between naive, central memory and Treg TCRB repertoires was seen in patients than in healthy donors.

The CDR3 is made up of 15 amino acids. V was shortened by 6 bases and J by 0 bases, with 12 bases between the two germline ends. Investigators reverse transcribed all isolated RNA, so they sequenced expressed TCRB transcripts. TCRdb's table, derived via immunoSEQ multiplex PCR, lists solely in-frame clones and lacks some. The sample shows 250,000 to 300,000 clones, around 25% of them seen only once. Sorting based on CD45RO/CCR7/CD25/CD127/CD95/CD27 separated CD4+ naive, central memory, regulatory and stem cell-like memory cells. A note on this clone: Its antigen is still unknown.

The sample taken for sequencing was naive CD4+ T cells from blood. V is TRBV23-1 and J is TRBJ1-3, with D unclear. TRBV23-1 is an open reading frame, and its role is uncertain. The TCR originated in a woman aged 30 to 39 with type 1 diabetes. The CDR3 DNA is TGCGCCAGCAGCCCTAGTCATTTCTCTGGAAACACCATATATTTT. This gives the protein CASSPSHFSGNTIYF.